The rows below give T cell receptor beta chains drawn from one sample of a study of blood T cell repertoires in COVID-19. Data came from immunoSEQ multiplex PCR; TCRdb stores just in-frame clones and leaves some out. The sample contains roughly 150,000 clones, around 88% of which appear only once. The specimen sequenced was peripheral blood. The receptor source for this set is a man aged 55-75 years with active or convalescent COVID-19. Both conserved end residues are part of each CDR3. The D gene is left open where the match is weak. Size values are once, few and many counts, or a class for expanded clones, and some rows have none.

TRBV7-7	TRBJ1-3	-	once	TGTGCCAGCAGCCGGGACTCTGGAAACACCATATATTTT	CASSRDSGNTIYF
TRBV5-8	TRBJ1-1	-	-	TGTGCCAGCAGCTTGGGGCAGGGAGGGGGTGAAGCTTTCTTT	CASSLGQGGGEAFF
TRBV14	TRBJ2-1	-	-	TGTGCCAGCAGCCGCAAACGGACAGCCAGGGATGAGCAGTTCTTC	CASSRKRTARDEQFF
TRBV18	TRBJ2-3	TRBD1	-	TGTGCCAGCTCACCGGGGACAGGGCTGGCAGATACGCAGTATTTT	CASSPGTGLADTQYF
TRBV10-1	TRBJ2-7	TRBD2	-	TGCGCCAGGTATATTAGGACTAGCGGAAGCTACGAGCAGTACTTC	CARYIRTSGSYEQYF
TRBV19	TRBJ1-2	-	-	TGTGCCAGTAGTATTGCCCAGGGGAGCTATGGCTACACCTTC	CASSIAQGSYGYTF
TRBV20-1	TRBJ2-7	-	once	TGCAGTGCTAGAGGGCCGTACGAGCAGTACTTC	CSARGPYEQYF
TRBV5-4	TRBJ2-3	TRBD2	-	TGTGCCAGCAGCCTAAGACTAGCGGGGAGCACAGATACGCAGTATTTT	CASSLRLAGSTDTQYF
TRBV2	TRBJ1-1	-	-	TGTGCCAGCAGTGAATCGCAGGGTGTTCAAGCTTTCTTT	CASSESQGVQAFF
TRBV18	TRBJ1-1	-	-	TGTGCCAGCTCACCACCGAGCATCGCTGAAGCTTTCTTT	CASSPPSIAEAFF
TRBV19	TRBJ1-5	-	-	TGTGCCAGTATCGGAGCAAATCAGCCCCAGCATTTT	CASIGANQPQHF
TRBV19	TRBJ1-4	-	-	TGTGCCAGTAGTATTGGGGGCAGAACATATAATGAAAAACTGTTTTTT	CASSIGGRTYNEKLFF
TRBV5-4	TRBJ1-2	-	-	TGTGCCAGCAGCAGGGACACCGGCCCTAGGGGCTACACCTTC	CASSRDTGPRGYTF
TRBV18	TRBJ2-4	-	-	TGTGCCAGCTCCGCGCAGACAGACCGTAACATTCAGTACTTC	CASSAQTDRNIQYF
TRBV21-1	TRBJ2-7	-	-	TGTGCCAGCAGCAAGACCCGACTAGCGGGAGTCTCGTGCCGCTTTACGACCTACGAGCAGTACTTC	CASSKTRLAGVSCRFTTYEQYF
TRBV19	TRBJ2-2	-	-	TGTGCCAGTAGTAGCGGAGGGAAAAGCACCGGGGAGCTGTTTTTT	CASSSGGKSTGELFF
TRBV7-2	TRBJ2-1	TRBD1	-	TGTGCCAGCAGCGTAGACAGGGGCTCCTACAATGAGCAGTTCTTC	CASSVDRGSYNEQFF
TRBV11-1	TRBJ1-1	TRBD1	-	TGTGCCAGCAGCCTAACAGGGGATGGGACTGAAGCTTTCTTT	CASSLTGDGTEAFF
TRBV5-1	TRBJ2-1	TRBD2	-	TGCGCCAGCAGCTTGGCGGGACTAGCTATAAATGAGCAGTTCTTC	CASSLAGLAINEQFF
TRBV9	TRBJ1-5	TRBD1	-	TGTGCCAGCAGCGGGACAGGGAATCAGCCCCAGCATTTT	CASSGTGNQPQHF
TRBV2	TRBJ1-1	-	many	TGTGCCAGCAGTGAGACGGGGAACATGAACACTGAAGCTTTCTTT	CASSETGNMNTEAFF
TRBV6-5	TRBJ1-1	-	once	TGTGCCAGCAGTTATGTACAGGGAAGTGAAGCTTTCTTT	CASSYVQGSEAFF
TRBV19	TRBJ1-3	TRBD1	-	TGTGCCAGTAGGGCATGGGGACAGCAGAACTCTGGAAACACCATATATTTT	CASRAWGQQNSGNTIYF
TRBV7-6	TRBJ2-3	-	-	TGTGCCAGCAGTTCCCCCCGGACTAGCACAGATACGCAGTATTTT	CASSSPRTSTDTQYF
TRBV6-2/TRBV6-3	TRBJ1-2	-	-	TGTGCCAGCAGCTCAACCGACAGTCGCGGCTACACCTTC	CASSSTDSRGYTF
TRBV6-1	TRBJ1-2	-	-	TGTGCCAGCAGTGAAGCTGGCTTAGGACAGCATGGCTACACCTTC	CASSEAGLGQHGYTF
TRBV9	TRBJ2-3	-	-	TGTGCCAGCAGCCTAGGGCCAACAGATACGCAGTATTTT	CASSLGPTDTQYF
TRBV5-6	TRBJ1-5	-	-	TGTGCCAGCAGCTTGGGAGGGGGTTCAATCAATCAGCCCCAGCATTTT	CASSLGGGSINQPQHF
TRBV6-1	TRBJ2-2	TRBD1	few	TGTGCCAGCAGTGAAAAACAGGGGTCGAGGTCCGGGGAGCTGTTTTTT	CASSEKQGSRSGELFF
TRBV21-1	TRBJ2-1	-	-	TGTGCCAGCAGCAAAGTTCCAGCGGGGTCGCCCTACAATGAGCAGTTCTTC	CASSKVPAGSPYNEQFF
TRBV19	TRBJ2-1	-	-	TGTGCCAGTAGTAAGGGGGTGAGCTCCTACAATGAGCAGTTCTTC	CASSKGVSSYNEQFF
TRBV6-5	TRBJ1-5	-	once	TGTGCCAGCAGTTCGATAGGGGCCGATAAGCAGCCCCAGCATTTT	CASSSIGADKQPQHF
TRBV4-2	TRBJ2-7	TRBD1	-	TGTGCCAGCAGCCAACGGACAGGGGCCCACGAGCAGTACTTC	CASSQRTGAHEQYF
TRBV19	TRBJ2-2	-	-	TGTGCCAGTACCATAGATGGGGGCCTAGCGGCCGGGGAGCTGTTTTTT	CASTIDGGLAAGELFF
TRBV15	TRBJ2-5	TRBD2	-	TGTGCCACCAGCAGAGATTCGACTAGCAAAGAGACCCAGTACTTC	CATSRDSTSKETQYF
TRBV6-2/TRBV6-3	TRBJ2-7	TRBD1	-	TGTGCCAGCAGTATCACAGGGGGCGCGGGGTACGAGCAGTACTTC	CASSITGGAGYEQYF
TRBV6-5	TRBJ1-3	-	once	TGTGCCAGCAGTTACTCGACGAGGGGGGGAAACACCATATATTTT	CASSYSTRGGNTIYF